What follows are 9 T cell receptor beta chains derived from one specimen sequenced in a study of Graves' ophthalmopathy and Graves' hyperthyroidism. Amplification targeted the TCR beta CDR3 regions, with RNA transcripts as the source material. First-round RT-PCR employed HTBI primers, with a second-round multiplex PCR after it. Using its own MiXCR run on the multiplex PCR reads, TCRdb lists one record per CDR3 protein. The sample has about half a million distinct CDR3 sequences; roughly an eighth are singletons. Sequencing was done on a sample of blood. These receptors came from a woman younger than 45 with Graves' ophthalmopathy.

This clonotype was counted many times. The CDR3 protein is CSAERRPSSSYEQYF. The CDR3, as DNA: TGCAGTGCCGAACGCCGACCCAGCTCCTCCTACGAGCAGTACTTC. The chain employs TRBV20-1 and TRBJ2-7; D is unresolved. Germline V gene lookup returns CDR1 DFQATT and CDR2 SNEGSKA (reference sequence). The V end lost 6 bases, the J end lost 0 bases, and 18 bases lay between the germline ends. This CDR3 comprises 15 residues.

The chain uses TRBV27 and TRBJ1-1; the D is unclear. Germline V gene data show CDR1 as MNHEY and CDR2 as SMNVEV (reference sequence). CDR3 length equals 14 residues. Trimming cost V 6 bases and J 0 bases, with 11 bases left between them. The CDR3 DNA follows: TGTGCCAGCAGATCACCCGGGCTGAACACTGAAGCTTTCTTT. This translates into CASRSPGLNTEAFF.

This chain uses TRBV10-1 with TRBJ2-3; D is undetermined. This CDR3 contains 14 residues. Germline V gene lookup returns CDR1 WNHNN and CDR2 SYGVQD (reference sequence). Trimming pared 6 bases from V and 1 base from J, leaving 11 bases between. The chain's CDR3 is CASRENLGTDTQYF. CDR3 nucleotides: TGCGCCAGCAGAGAGAATTTGGGCACAGATACGCAGTATTTT.

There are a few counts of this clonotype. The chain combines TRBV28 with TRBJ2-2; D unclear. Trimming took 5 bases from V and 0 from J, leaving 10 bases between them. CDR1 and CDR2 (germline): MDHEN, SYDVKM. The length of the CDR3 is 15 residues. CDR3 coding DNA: TGTGCCAGCAGTCCCCGGGTCCCGAACACCGGGGAGCTGTTTTTT. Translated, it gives CASSPRVPNTGELFF.

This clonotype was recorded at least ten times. The CDR3 sequence is CASSPKKSGGKETQYF. The CDR3 nucleotides read TGTGCCAGCAGCCCCAAAAAATCAGGAGGAAAAGAGACCCAGTACTTC. V and J are TRBV5-6 and TRBJ2-5, with a weak D call TRBD2 (5 bases). Trimming stripped 4 bases from V and 3 bases from J, with 19 bases between. Germline V lookup: CDR1 SGHDT, CDR2 YYEEEE. This CDR3 has 16 residues.

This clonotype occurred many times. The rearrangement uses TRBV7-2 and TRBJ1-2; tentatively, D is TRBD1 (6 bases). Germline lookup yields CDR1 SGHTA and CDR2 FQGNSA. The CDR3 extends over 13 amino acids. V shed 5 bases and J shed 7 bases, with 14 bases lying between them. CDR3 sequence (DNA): TGTGCCAGCAGCCCAGGGGACCTCTTTGGCTACACCTTC. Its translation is CASSPGDLFGYTF.

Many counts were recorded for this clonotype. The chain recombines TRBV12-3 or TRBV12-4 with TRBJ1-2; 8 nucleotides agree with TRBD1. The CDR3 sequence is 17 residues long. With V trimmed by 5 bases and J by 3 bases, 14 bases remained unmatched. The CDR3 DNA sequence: TGTGCCAGCAGTCAAAAGACCGGGACAGGTGCATACTATGGCTACACCTTC. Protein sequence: CASSQKTGTGAYYGYTF.

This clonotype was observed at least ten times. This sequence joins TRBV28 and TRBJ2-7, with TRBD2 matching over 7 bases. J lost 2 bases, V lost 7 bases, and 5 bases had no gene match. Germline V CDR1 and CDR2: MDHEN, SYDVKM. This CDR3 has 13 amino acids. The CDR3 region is CASIGLGTYEQYF. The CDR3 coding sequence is TGTGCCAGCATAGGACTAGGGACCTACGAGCAGTACTTC.

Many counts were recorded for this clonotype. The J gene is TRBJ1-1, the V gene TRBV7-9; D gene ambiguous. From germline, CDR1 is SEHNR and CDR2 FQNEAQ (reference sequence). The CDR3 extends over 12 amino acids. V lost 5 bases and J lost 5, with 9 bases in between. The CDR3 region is CASSPTETEAFF. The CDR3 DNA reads TGTGCCAGCAGCCCGACGGAGACTGAAGCTTTCTTT.